These 13 T cell receptor beta chains share one sample of origin, sequenced in a study of beta chain features in type 1 diabetes. Antigens of these TCRs are unknown. Reverse transcription of all isolated RNA meant that expressed TCRB transcripts were sequenced. Clones were read by immunoSEQ multiplex PCR, and TCRdb kept only the in-frame ones, dropping some. Seen here are about 650,000 clones, roughly an eighth observed once, and the top ten hold around 0.12%. Findings and limits, study-wide: Within each of all four CD4+ subsets, Type 1 diabetes patients had TCRB CDR3s that were moderately but significantly shorter.

The specimen sequenced was naive CD4+ T cells from blood. The receptors stem from a man under 40 with type 1 diabetes.

This chain connects TRBV7-8 to TRBJ2-5; D remains unclear. Trimming cost V 3 bases and J 2 bases, with 13 bases left between them. This CDR3 has 15 amino acids. CDR1 SGHVS and CDR2 FQNEAQ come from the germline V gene. The chain's CDR3 is CASSLAEYLQETQYF. CDR3 DNA sequence: TGTGCCAGCAGCTTGGCGGAGTACCTTCAAGAGACCCAGTACTTC.

In its sample, this clone was seen once. The genes are TRBV5-4 and TRBJ2-1, with TRBD1 as a possible D gene (5 bases). Between the trimmed V and J ends, which lost 1 base and 4 bases, there was a span of 15 bases. The length of the CDR3 is 16 residues. The V gene's germline CDR1 is SGHNT and CDR2 YYREEE (reference sequence). This chain's CDR3 is CASSLFRQGTYNEQFF. The CDR3 DNA follows: TGTGCCAGCAGCTTGTTCCGCCAGGGAACATACAATGAGCAGTTCTTC.

The gene calls are TRBV7-9 and TRBJ2-3; 13 nucleotides agree with TRBD2. There are 16 residues in the CDR3. J gave up 6 bases and V 3 bases, and 6 bases lay outside the gene matches. CDR1 is SEHNR, CDR2 FQNEAQ, per germline (reference sequence). The CDR3 bases are TGTGCCAGCAGCTTTGGGACTAGCGGGGCCCGGGATACGCAGTATTTT. Its protein is CASSFGTSGARDTQYF.

This clone has just a few counts. The chain has TRBV23-1 and TRBJ1-5; TRBD1 is a possible D gene (6 bases). TRBV23-1 is an ORF, with its function uncertain. The ends were cut back, 0 bases at V and 1 base at J, with 10 bases in the middle. This CDR3 region has 16 residues. The CDR3 nucleotides read TGCGCCAGCAGTCAATCGAAGGGGGGAAGCAATCAGCCCCAGCATTTT. Translated: CASSQSKGGSNQPQHF.

In this sample, this clone turned up a few times. The gene calls are TRBV6-5 and TRBJ2-7, with unresolved D. The V end was cut by 6 bases, the J end by 1 base, with 13 bases between. Germline V gene sequence: CDR1 MNHEY, CDR2 SVGAGI. The CDR3 loop spans 14 amino acids. CDR3 DNA: TGTGCCAGCAGGTACCTTATAGGATCCTACGAGCAGTACTTC. As protein: CASRYLIGSYEQYF.

This clone was seen only a few times. The chain employs TRBV11-2 and TRBJ2-7; D ambiguous. Germline V CDR1 and CDR2: SGHAT, FQNNGV. Trimming removed 0 bases from V and 2 bases from J, with 14 bases in between. This CDR3 region has 16 residues. The CDR3 bases are TGTGCCAGCAGCTTAGAGTTCATCTCAGGTCCCTACGAGCAGTACTTC. Its protein product is CASSLEFISGPYEQYF.

This clone has more than one count but fewer than ten. The chain joins TRBV5-1 to TRBJ2-7; D unclear. V was clipped by 3 bases and J by 4 bases, with 17 bases between them. CDR1 SGHRS and CDR2 YFSETQ come from the germline V gene. This CDR3 has 15 residues. The CDR3 is CASSSAISGLYEQYF. CDR3 nucleotide sequence: TGCGCCAGCAGCTCTGCGATATCCGGTCTGTACGAGCAGTACTTC.

The sample holds a few counts of this clone. The rearrangement joins TRBV2 to TRBJ2-7; 8 bases map to TRBD2. Germline V gene data show CDR1 as SNHLY and CDR2 as FYNNEI. This CDR3 has 13 residues. After removal of 6 bases from V and 9 bases from J, the junction contained 10 bases not matched to a gene. In nucleotides, the CDR3 is TGTGCCAGCAGGTCTAGCGGGCACCCTGGGCAGTACTTC. Translation gives CASRSSGHPGQYF.

This clone has just a few counts. Other nucleotide sequences from this sample produce the same CDR3. The chain joins TRBV4-2 to TRBJ2-2; maybe TRBD1 (6 bases). Germline lookup yields CDR1 LGHNA and CDR2 YNFKEQ. This CDR3 region has 13 residues. Trimming left V 3 bases short and J 6 bases short, with 8 bases between. CDR3 amino acids: CASSQTGPGELFF. The CDR3 bases are TGTGCCAGCAGCCAGACAGGCCCCGGGGAGCTGTTTTTT.

This clone was counted a few times. The V call is TRBV5-1, the J call TRBJ2-3; 9 nucleotides match TRBD2. The CDR3 has 15 amino acids. The V gene's germline CDR1 is SGHRS and CDR2 YFSETQ. V shed 4 bases and J 2 bases; nucleotides not matched to a gene: 5. CDR3 sequence: CASSGSSGVTDTQYF. In DNA form, the CDR3 reads TGCGCCAGCAGCGGATCTAGCGGGGTCACAGATACGCAGTATTTT.

The rearrangement joins TRBV7-2 to TRBJ2-3; 7 bases line up with TRBD2. This CDR3 has 15 residues. V shed 1 base and J 2 bases; nucleotides not matched to a gene: 3. Germline V lookup: CDR1 SGHTA, CDR2 FQGNSA. This CDR3 is CASSLVRGNTDTQYF. The CDR3 DNA follows: TGTGCCAGCAGCTTAGTGCGGGGGAACACAGATACGCAGTATTTT.

The CDR3 spells CASSYSIYWSYEQFF. In DNA form, the CDR3 reads TGTGCCAGCAGTTACTCGATCTACTGGTCGTATGAGCAGTTCTTC. The V call is TRBV6-5, the J call TRBJ2-1, with D uncertain. The germline CDR1 and CDR2 sequences are MNHEY and SVGAGI. The V end lost 0 bases, the J end lost 8 bases, and 14 bases lay between the germline ends. The CDR3 sequence is 15 residues long.

J is TRBJ2-7 and V is TRBV28; possible D gene TRBD1, 5 bases. The V end lost 5 bases, the J end lost 3 bases, and 8 bases lay between the germline ends. The CDR3 is made up of 12 amino acids. The germline gives CDR1 MDHEN, CDR2 SYDVKM. Here the CDR3 reads CASSRTGYEQYF. Written as DNA, the CDR3 is TGTGCCAGCAGTCGAACAGGCTACGAGCAGTACTTC.